This T cell receptor beta chain derives from a study of blood T cell repertoires in COVID-19. The CDR3 has 13 residues. V lost 7 bases, J lost 4 bases, and 5 bases stayed unmatched. CDR1 and CDR2 (germline): LNHDA, SQIVND (reference sequence). Original data processing: Nucleated cell counts were estimated from reference gene primer amplification. TCRdb keeps only in-frame clones here, not all; method: immunoSEQ multiplex PCR. V and J calls and clone size come straight from that table; D and trimming were deduced from the DNA. The sample carries 100,000 to 120,000 clones, approximately 68% recorded once.

The source material was peripheral blood. This sequence originates from a woman in her fifties or sixties with acute or convalescent COVID-19. This chain uses TRBV19 with TRBJ1-2; TRBD1 matches 8 bases. The CDR3 loop is CASTNTGGYGYTF. The DNA for the CDR3 is TGTGCCAGTACAAATACAGGGGGCTATGGCTACACCTTC.